A single sample is the source of the 9 T cell receptor beta chains below, sequenced in a study of response to subunit inactivated influenza vaccine. TCRdb passed the RT-PCR reads through MiXCR, listing each CDR3 protein once. The sample contains 170,000 or so distinct CDR3 sequences, roughly a tenth of which appear only once. Sequenced here: CD8+ T cells sorted from PBMCs, sampled around 25 months after vaccination. Receptor source: a man aged 50-75 years who received an inactivated influenza vaccine.

This clonotype was observed many times. J is TRBJ2-7 and V is TRBV7-2; D possibly matches TRBD1 or TRBD2 (5 bases each). Trimming left V 5 bases short and J 6 bases short, with 14 bases between. The CDR3 covers 13 residues. Germline CDR1 SGHTA, CDR2 FQGNSA. CDR3 loop: CASSLGLAGEQYF. In nucleotides, the CDR3 is TGTGCCAGCAGCCTGGGGCTAGCTGGCGAGCAGTACTTC.

The chain is built from TRBV29-1 and TRBJ2-1; tentatively, D is TRBD2 (6 bases). The CDR3 runs 15 residues. Trimming stripped 2 bases from V and 0 bases from J, with 11 bases between. Looked up from germline, CDR1 is SQVTM and CDR2 is ANQGSEA. The chain's CDR3 is CSVEWRGNSYNEQFF. CDR3 bases: TGCAGCGTTGAATGGAGGGGCAACTCCTACAATGAGCAGTTCTTC.

This clonotype was counted many times. The V call is TRBV12-3 or TRBV12-4, the J call TRBJ1-5; D not resolved. With 5 bases removed from V and 0 bases from J, the gap between germline ends came to 8 bases. This CDR3 region has 14 residues. The CDR3 DNA reads TGTGCCAGCAGTGTGGACGGTAGCAATCAGCCCCAGCATTTT. The encoded protein is CASSVDGSNQPQHF.

This clonotype was seen more than once but under ten times. V usage is TRBV15 and J usage is TRBJ2-5; TRBD2 is a possible D gene (7 bases). This CDR3 is built from 13 residues. From germline, CDR1 is LNHNV and CDR2 YYDKDF (reference sequence). V was trimmed by 4 bases and J by 12 bases, leaving 18 bases between them. As DNA, the CDR3 is TGTGCCACCAGCACCACCGCCGGGGGGCTTGAGTACTTC. Residues: CATSTTAGGLEYF.

A few counts support this clonotype. V is TRBV2 and J is TRBJ2-7; maybe TRBD1 (6 bases). The length of the CDR3 is 15 residues. V was clipped by 4 bases and J by 4 bases, with 17 bases between them. Germline CDR1 reads SNHLY; CDR2 reads FYNNEI. In nucleotides, the CDR3 is TGTGCCAGCAGTGCACTCACCGGGACAAAGTACGAGCAGTACTTC. It translates to CASSALTGTKYEQYF.

The CDR3 nucleotides read TGTGCCAGCAGTTTTGAACGGGATACGCAGTATTTT. This translates into CASSFERDTQYF. This chain joins TRBV12-3 or TRBV12-4 and TRBJ2-3; D is ambiguous. The ends were cut back, 3 bases at V and 6 bases at J, with 7 bases in the middle. This CDR3 contains 12 residues.

The CDR3 sequence: CASSWTGTGELFF. The DNA for the CDR3 is TGTGCCAGCAGCTGGACAGGCACCGGGGAGCTGTTTTTT. The chain recombines TRBV6-2 or TRBV6-3 with TRBJ2-2; 7 bases fit TRBD1. This CDR3 region has 13 residues. V shed 6 bases and J 4 bases; nucleotides not matched to a gene: 2. The V gene's germline CDR1 is MNHEY and CDR2 SVGEGT.

The table lists this clonotype with a few counts. V usage is TRBV11-2 and J usage is TRBJ2-1; 12 nucleotides match TRBD2. There are 14 residues in the CDR3. The germline CDR1 and CDR2 sequences are SGHAT and FQNNGV. Trimming cost V 5 bases and J 5 bases; bases outside gene matches: 1. The CDR3: CASSGLAGNNEQFF. In DNA form, the CDR3 reads TGTGCCAGCAGCGGACTAGCGGGAAACAATGAGCAGTTCTTC.

V gene TRBV5-6 combines with J gene TRBJ2-7; D ambiguous. Trimming shortened V by 0 bases and J by 1 base, and 11 bases separated the two germline ends. This CDR3 is 15 amino acids long. In germline, CDR1 is SGHDT, CDR2 YYEEEE. The CDR3 nucleotides are TGTGCCAGCAGCTTGGGGTTTATTCGGTCCTACGAGCAGTACTTC. Protein product: CASSLGFIRSYEQYF. Complete variable domain (other parts from reference TRBV5-6 and TRBJ2-7): DAGVTQSPTHLIKTRGQQVTLRCSPKSGHDTVSWYQQALGQGPQFIFQYYEEEERQRGNFPDRFSGHQFPNYSSELNVNALLLGDSALYLCASSLGFIRSYEQYFGPGTRLTVT.